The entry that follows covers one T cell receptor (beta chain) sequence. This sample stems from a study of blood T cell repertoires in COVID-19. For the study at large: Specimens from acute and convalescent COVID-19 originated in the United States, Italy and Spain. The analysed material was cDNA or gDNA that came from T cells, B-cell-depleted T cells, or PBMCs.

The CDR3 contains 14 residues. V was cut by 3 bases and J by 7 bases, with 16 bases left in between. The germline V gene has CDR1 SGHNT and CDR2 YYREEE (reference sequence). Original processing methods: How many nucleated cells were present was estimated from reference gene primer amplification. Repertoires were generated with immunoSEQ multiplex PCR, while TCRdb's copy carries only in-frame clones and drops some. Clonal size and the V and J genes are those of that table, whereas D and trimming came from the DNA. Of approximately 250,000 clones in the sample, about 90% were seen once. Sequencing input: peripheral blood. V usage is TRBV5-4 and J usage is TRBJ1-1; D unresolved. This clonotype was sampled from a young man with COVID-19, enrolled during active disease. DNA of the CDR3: TGTGCCAGCAGCTACCGAGACAATCCCCTTGAAGCTTTCTTT. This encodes CASSYRDNPLEAFF.